This T cell receptor beta chain derives from a study of massively parallel sequencing of T cell beta chains (dated by TCRdb to about 2009). Background on the whole study: The study profiled human TCR beta CDR3 diversity in peripheral blood using 5'-RACE, Illumina short-read sequencing and a dedicated short-read assembly strategy.

Everyone in the donor pool was aged roughly 18 to 40 years, and the pool included 350 to 400 males and roughly 170 females. From approximately 160 liters of pooled peripheral blood, peripheral leukocyte polyA+ RNA was isolated. The starting material was a commercial mRNA preparation from normal human peripheral blood leukocytes pooled from roughly 500 individuals. The instrument given in TCRdb is Illumina Genome Analyzer II. Two rounds of nested PCR with TRBC1/TRBC2-specific primers produced a RACE product of about 520 bp, and the RACE product was then gel-purified. A TRBC-specific primer and a template-switching oligonucleotide were used to make first-strand cDNA, with the template-switching oligonucleotide providing a 5' anchor for RACE. Because the RACE amplicon was too long for direct short-read sequencing, the RACE amplicon was concatemerized by ligation and sheared by sonication. PAGE was used to isolate a size fraction of 100 to 300 bp, and that fraction then underwent shotgun sequencing on the Illumina platform. In separate sequencing runs on an Illumina GAII, 18.8 million 36-nt reads and 21.7 million 50-nt single-end reads were generated. The original pipeline was this. Assembly of the pooled roughly 40 million reads was performed with iSSAKE using parameters -m 15, -o 2 and -r 0.7. De novo CDR3 beta assemblies were seeded by reads aligning to the ends of Ensembl TRBV gene predictions that carried unmatched junctional bases. Rather than raw read depth, the number of matching assembled contigs was used to estimate clonotype abundance. Of the assembled clonotypes, about 2,000 (approximately 6%) were found to have in-frame stop codons and were removed, so that approximately 35,000 productive clonotypes were retained. Sanger sequencing of cloned RACE products gave 288 unique TCR sequences, and more than 65% of them were also found in the Illumina assembly. Using fastp at Q25 and MiXCR, TCRdb reprocessed the public reads and kept productive beta chains. Here each entry gathers all rows of one CDR3 protein and keeps the most common genes and DNA. It is TCRdb's table, rather than the study itself, that gives the V and J calls and clone size. The sample contains over 4,000 distinct CDR3 sequences, around 40% of them found a single time. The leading ten clones occupy roughly 2.9% of the sample.

Broad study findings and their caveats: Only approximately 23,000 (roughly 70%) of the clonotypes could be assigned a unique TRBV gene. Subsampling showed clonotype counts rising linearly with read number, indicating sequencing depth was far from saturation. The reported gene usage frequencies may have been skewed by preferential PCR amplification of some TRBV and TRBJ sequences. CDR3 beta length ranged from 21 to 81 nucleotides, peaking at 45 nucleotides. Usage of TRBV genes spanned from roughly 0.0098% for TRBV17 up to roughly 25% for TRBV20-1, while TRBJ usage spanned from about 1.5% for TRBJ2-6 up to about 17% for TRBJ2-1. A single sequence read supported most clonotypes (about 65% of the roughly 35,000), and this single-read support could in principle inflate apparent diversity. Since the RNA was pooled from many donors, the results capture clonotype abundance averaged across the population rather than the repertoire of any individual. Across the approximately 31,000 distinct clonotypes, single-copy clonotypes accounted for around 65% of clonotypes yet represented only around 19% of assemblies.

On this clonotype itself: The target of this receptor is not known. Base qualities are not at hand, and no much larger clone is one base apart.

According to the germline V gene, CDR1 reads SGHDN and CDR2 reads FVKESK. From the cysteine through the phenylalanine, the CDR3 covers 15 amino acids. Of all the DNA, just the CDR3 is kept, 45 bases in frame from base 1. Trimming costs V 3 bases and J 6 bases, and their ends lie 15 bases apart. The rearrangement combines TRBV14 with TRBJ2-1; tentative D gene TRBD2, with 6 bases matching. The receptor comes from a pool of human donors in good health; the sample was commercial RNA pooled from many donors. The sequenced sample was commercial RNA from peripheral blood pooled from many donors. The sequenced DNA: TGTGCCAGCAGCCAGGGGACTCCCACGGCCAATGAGCAGTTCTTC. This translates into CASSQGTPTANEQFF.